These 15 T cell receptor beta chains originate from one sample sequenced in a study of T cell changes during pregnancy in multiple sclerosis. Data came from immunoSEQ multiplex PCR; TCRdb stores just in-frame clones and leaves some out. The top ten clones hold 6.9% of a sample with 25,000 to 35,000 clones, 70% to 90% of them seen once. Here the sequenced sample was CD8+ T cells from peripheral blood mononuclear cells, taken in the second trimester of pregnancy. The receptor set was obtained from a female donor with multiple sclerosis, enrolled in a pregnancy study.

The chain joins TRBV27 to TRBJ2-1, with 7 positions matching TRBD1. There are 13 residues in the CDR3. The germline V gene has CDR1 MNHEY and CDR2 SMNVEV (reference sequence). Unmatched junction bases numbered 8, after V lost 5 bases and J lost 10 bases. CDR3 region: CASSLPRGPEQFF. CDR3 sequence (DNA): TGTGCCAGCAGTCTGCCGAGGGGGCCGGAGCAGTTCTTC.

The V gene is TRBV28, the J gene TRBJ2-3; 7 nucleotides line up with TRBD2. Looked up from germline, CDR1 is MDHEN and CDR2 is SYDVKM. The CDR3 loop spans 14 amino acids. With 5 bases clipped from V and 6 bases from J, the junction kept 8 bases outside the gene matches. CDR3 residues: CASSDRTSQDTQYF. The CDR3 DNA sequence: TGTGCCAGCAGTGACCGGACTAGTCAGGATACGCAGTATTTT.

This clone was seen just once. The chain couples TRBV28 to TRBJ2-7; TRBD2 matches at 8 bases. V shed 7 bases and J 3 bases; nucleotides not matched to a gene: 11. The CDR3 runs 15 residues. Germline V gene sequence: CDR1 MDHEN, CDR2 SYDVKM. In DNA form, the CDR3 reads TGTGCCAGCACATCCCAGCGGGAGAGTGACTACGAGCAGTACTTC. It is translated as CASTSQRESDYEQYF. Variable domain in full (rest from reference TRBV28 and TRBJ2-7): DVKVTQSSRYLVKRTGEKVFLECVQDMDHENMFWYRQDPGLGLRLIYFSYDVKMKEKGDIPEGYSVSREKKERFSLILESASTNQTSMYLCASTSQRESDYEQYFGPGTRLTVT.

The chain couples TRBV19 to TRBJ2-1; 10 bases are a match to TRBD1. CDR1 LNHDA and CDR2 SQIVND come from the germline V gene (reference sequence). The CDR3 length is 13 residues. The V and J ends lost 8 bases and 3 bases, in that order; junction bases with no gene match: 1. The CDR3 here is CASGQGDYNEQFF. The CDR3 region has the DNA TGTGCCAGTGGACAGGGGGACTACAATGAGCAGTTCTTC.

This chain connects TRBV27 to TRBJ1-4; 7 bases fit TRBD1. Germline trimming cut 3 bases from V and 3 bases from J; bases unmatched to any gene: 13. Looked up from germline, CDR1 is MNHEY and CDR2 is SMNVEV (reference sequence). This CDR3 is 18 amino acids long. CDR3 protein: CASSFLGRGVGANEKLFF. CDR3 nucleotides: TGTGCCAGCAGTTTCCTGGGCAGGGGGGTCGGAGCTAATGAAAAACTGTTTTTT.

V is TRBV27 and J is TRBJ2-7; possibly TRBD1 for D (5 bases). Looked up from germline, CDR1 is MNHEY and CDR2 is SMNVEV (reference sequence). There are 14 residues in the CDR3. Between the trimmed V and J ends, which lost 1 base and 1 base, there was a span of 8 bases. The CDR3: CASSLYQGSYEQYF. Written as DNA, the CDR3 is TGTGCCAGCAGTTTATACCAGGGTTCCTACGAGCAGTACTTC.

The rearrangement links TRBV6-5 to TRBJ2-2, with TRBD2 as a possible D gene (5 bases). Germline V gene sequence: CDR1 MNHEY, CDR2 SVGAGI. Trimming left V 2 bases short and J 5 bases short, with 12 bases between. The CDR3 extends over 15 amino acids. CDR3 coding DNA: TGTGCCAGCAGTTACGAGCTAGCCCTTACCGGGGAGCTGTTTTTT. Protein sequence: CASSYELALTGELFF.

Comment on this clone: The same CDR3 arises from other DNA sequences in this sample as well. V is TRBV4-1 and J is TRBJ2-7; D unresolved. Germline CDR1 is MGHRA and CDR2 is YSYEKL. CDR3 length equals 14 residues. V was clipped by 0 bases and J by 6 bases, with 12 bases between them. The CDR3 is CASSQDSRVLEQYF. The DNA for the CDR3 is TGCGCCAGCAGCCAAGATAGTCGGGTCCTCGAGCAGTACTTC.

The V call is TRBV15, the J call TRBJ2-7, with 9 nucleotides matching TRBD2. The CDR3 spans 16 residues. The germline V gene has CDR1 LNHNV and CDR2 YYDKDF (reference sequence). With V trimmed by 1 base and J by 4 bases, 8 bases remained unmatched. Written as DNA, the CDR3 is TGTGCCACCAGCAGAGTGCCTAGCGGGGAGGGATACGAGCAGTACTTC. Translated, it gives CATSRVPSGEGYEQYF.

The gene calls are TRBV7-6 and TRBJ2-1, with 9 bases that match TRBD2. Germline CDR1 SGHVS, CDR2 FNYEAQ. The CDR3 is 15 residues long. Trimming took 7 bases from V and 6 from J; bases not matched to a gene: 10. The CDR3 coding sequence is TGTGCCAGCACCCTAGGGCGGGGGGGGCCCAATGAGCAGTTCTTC. Translated: CASTLGRGGPNEQFF.

The CDR3 reads CASSDSLYQPQHF. The CDR3, as DNA: TGTGCCAGCAGTGATAGCCTGTATCAGCCCCAGCATTTT. The gene calls are TRBV25-1 and TRBJ1-5; D remains unclear. Trimming stripped 3 bases from V and 5 bases from J, with 8 bases between. There are 13 residues in the CDR3. In germline, CDR1 is MGHDK, CDR2 SYGVNS.

This clone was seen only once. J is TRBJ2-7 and V is TRBV7-2, with D unresolved. Germline CDR1 reads SGHTA; CDR2 reads FQGNSA. The V gene lost 1 base and the J gene lost 7 bases, with 11 bases spanning the gap. This CDR3 comprises 13 residues. The CDR3 DNA reads as TGTGCCAGCAGCTTAGATTCCTACGCTGAGCAGTACTTC. It specifies CASSLDSYAEQYF.

The chain employs TRBV6-1 and TRBJ1-1; 7 bases are a match to TRBD1. Germline trimming cut 0 bases from V and 4 bases from J; bases unmatched to any gene: 8. The CDR3 spans 16 residues. Germline V gene data show CDR1 as MNHNS and CDR2 as SASEGT. The chain's CDR3 is CASSEADRATGTEAFF. The CDR3 DNA is TGTGCCAGCAGTGAAGCTGACAGGGCAACGGGCACTGAAGCTTTCTTT.

This chain joins TRBV28 and TRBJ2-7; D is perhaps TRBD2 (6 bases). Germline CDR1 is MDHEN and CDR2 is SYDVKM. Trimming stripped 5 bases from V and 0 bases from J, with 17 bases between. This CDR3 has 16 amino acids. The CDR3 protein is CASSILAYNPSYEQYF. CDR3 in DNA: TGTGCCAGCAGTATTCTAGCGTACAATCCCTCCTACGAGCAGTACTTC.

J is TRBJ1-3 and V is TRBV6-6; D not certain. Germline V gives CDR1 MNHNY, CDR2 SVGAGI (reference sequence). V was pared by 5 bases and J by 2 bases, with 4 bases between. The CDR3 runs to 12 residues. CDR3 bases: TGTGCCAGCAGTGGAGCTGGAAACACCATATATTTT. This gives the protein CASSGAGNTIYF.